Listed below are T cell receptor beta chains from one sample, sequenced in a study of human T cells and chemical hapten exposure. Each CDR3 protein is one row after TCRdb ran MiXCR on the RACE reads. Of a few hundred thousand distinct CDR3 sequences listed, around 4.8% were seen once; the top ten hold approximately 2.5%. Sequences were derived from whole blood, sampled in connection with sensitization to the hapten diphenylcyclopropenone (DPC). The receptors come from a woman in her 50s with alopecia areata. Some clones in this sample may be carry-over from other donors' samples. CDR3s leave out the opening cysteine and the closing phenylalanine or tryptophan.

len,v_gene,CDR3aa
12,TRBV6-6,ASSSRTSEGEQY
11,TRBV7-2,ASSFRRNYEQY
10,TRBV3-1,ASSQGFAQAF
14,TRBV7-3,ASRGAPGNFFYEQY
11,TRBV5-1,ASSFQGLGEAF
12,TRBV20-1,SARDRQGRDEQY
10,TRBV7-9,ASNLQGREQY
14,TRBV5-1,ASSLGPGGAADTQY
12,TRBV20-1,SARGLDSNTEAF
13,TRBV28,ASSRGGGSSYEQY
13,TRBV7-8,ASSPQSSPGVIAF
17,TRBV4-2,ASSQEEGTSGGAWYTQY
14,TRBV4-3,ASSQDLGSSYNEQF
14,TRBV2,ASSHEDRAIFYGYT
9,TRBV5-1,ASRGHEKLF
11,TRBV7-9,ASSSMPPYEQY
11,TRBV2,ASRWDYRDTQY
10,TRBV12-3/TRBV12-4,ASTHGGQPQH
10,TRBV5-6,ASSLIRGEAF
10,TRBV10-2,ASSEVGSEAF
13,TRBV7-2,ASSPQWLRGETQY
13,TRBV7-2,ASSLDWADTDTQY
12,TRBV20-1,SAWGRRGPYEQY
10,TRBV20-1,SARWDSVEQF
10,TRBV12-3/TRBV12-4,ASSFSSLPGF
12,TRBV28,ASRDRVVEGEQY
12,TRBV12-3/TRBV12-4,ASSRTYHTDTQY
9,TRBV28,ASTHTDTQY
12,TRBV20-1,SARDTRVGYGYT
13,TRBV27,ASSSIAGGHTEAF
10,TRBV20-1,SAYSGDQPQH
10,TRBV6-8,ASRRLPGEQF
15,TRBV29-1,SVEGLGGGSSYNEQF
12,TRBV29-1,SVGARRAPWEQF
13,TRBV6-5,ASTSSGRVADTQY
15,TRBV3-1,ASSQEVGGASQETQY
14,TRBV10-3,AISALDETGVSEQY
13,TRBV2,ASRFRSGNTGELF
12,TRBV14,ASSQIVGDTEAF
13,TRBV29-1,SVEDSRTGIYGYT
12,TRBV27,ASGSTGGLEKLF
9,TRBV28,ASSKLYEQY